This TCR beta chain was profiled in a study of CD8+CD57+ T cells in acquired aplastic anemia. CDR1 and CDR2 from the germline V gene are LNHNV and YYDKDF (reference sequence). V shed 5 bases, J shed 7 bases, and the junction held 5 bases outside the gene matches. The CDR3 is 14 residues long. Before being chosen for sequencing, patients had shown CD8+CD57+ cell expansion by flow cytometry. Investigators profiled TCR beta VDJ and CDR3 from genomic DNA template. TCRdb fed the reads into MiXCR, producing one record per CDR3 protein. The table has 250,000 to 300,000 distinct CDR3 sequences, 45% to 65% seen once; the top ten hold under 1.5%.

Material: sorted CD4+, CD8+, or CD8+CD57+ T cells (not recorded which) from PBMCs. The TCR originated in a human donor with aplastic anemia. V gene TRBV15 combines with J gene TRBJ1-6; 7 bases are a match to TRBD1. The DNA for the CDR3 is TGTGCCACCAGCCCAGGGACAGTAAATTCACCCCTCCACTTT. The encoded protein is CATSPGTVNSPLHF.